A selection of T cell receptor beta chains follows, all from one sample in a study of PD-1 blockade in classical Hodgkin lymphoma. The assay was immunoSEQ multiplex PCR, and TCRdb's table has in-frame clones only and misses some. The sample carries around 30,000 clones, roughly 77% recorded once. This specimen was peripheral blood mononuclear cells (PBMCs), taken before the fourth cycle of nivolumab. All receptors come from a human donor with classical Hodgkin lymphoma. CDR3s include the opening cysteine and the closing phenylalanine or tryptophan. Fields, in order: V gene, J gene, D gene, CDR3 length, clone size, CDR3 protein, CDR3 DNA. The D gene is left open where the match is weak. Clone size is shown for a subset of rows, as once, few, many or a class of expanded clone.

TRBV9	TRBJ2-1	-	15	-	CASSNHPGLDRMQFF	TGTGCCAGCAGCAATCACCCTGGCCTCGACCGTATGCAGTTCTTC
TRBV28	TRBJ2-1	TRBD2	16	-	CASSLSRTGGRGVQFF	TGTGCCAGCAGTTTATCCCGGACTGGCGGCCGGGGGGTGCAGTTCTTC
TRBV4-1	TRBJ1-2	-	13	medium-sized	CASSHPVGGGYTF	TGCGCCAGCAGCCACCCTGTAGGAGGAGGCTACACCTTC
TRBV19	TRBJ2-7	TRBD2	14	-	CASSPRGSSYEQYF	TGTGCCAGTAGTCCGCGGGGGAGCTCCTACGAGCAGTACTTC
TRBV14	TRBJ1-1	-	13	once	CASSRGLNTEAFF	TGTGCCAGCAGCCGGGGCCTCAACACTGAAGCTTTCTTT
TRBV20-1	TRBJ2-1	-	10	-	CSARDNEQFF	TGCAGTGCTCGAGACAATGAGCAGTTCTTC
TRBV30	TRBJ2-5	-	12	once	CAWSHRVETQYF	TGTGCCTGGAGCCACCGGGTGGAGACCCAGTACTTC
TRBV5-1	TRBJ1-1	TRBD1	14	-	CASSSNRGGTEAFF	TGCGCCAGCAGCTCAAACAGGGGTGGCACTGAAGCTTTCTTT
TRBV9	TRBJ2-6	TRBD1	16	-	CASSTTGGSGANVLTF	TGTGCCAGCAGCACAACAGGGGGCTCTGGGGCCAACGTCCTGACTTTC
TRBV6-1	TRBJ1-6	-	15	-	CASSDIWVGNSPLHF	TGTGCCAGCAGTGATATTTGGGTGGGCAATTCACCCCTCCACTTT
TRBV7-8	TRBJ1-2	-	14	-	CASSFGPSRNGYTF	TGTGCCAGCAGCTTTGGTCCTAGTAGAAATGGCTACACCTTC
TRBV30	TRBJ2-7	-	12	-	CAWRGVGYEQYF	TGTGCCTGGCGCGGGGTCGGCTACGAGCAGTACTTC
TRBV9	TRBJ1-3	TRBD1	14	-	CASSDRGTGNTIYF	TGTGCCAGCAGCGACAGGGGGACTGGAAACACCATATATTTT
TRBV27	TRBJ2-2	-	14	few	CASSLGRSLVELFF	TGTGCCAGCAGTTTAGGCAGGAGCCTAGTGGAGCTGTTTTTT
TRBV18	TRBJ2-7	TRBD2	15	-	CASSLQGLAGGEQYF	TGTGCCAGCTCGCTGCAGGGACTAGCGGGAGGCGAGCAGTACTTC
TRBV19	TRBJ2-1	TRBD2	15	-	CASSIRLAGNNEQFF	TGTGCCAGTAGTATCAGACTAGCGGGTAACAATGAGCAGTTCTTC
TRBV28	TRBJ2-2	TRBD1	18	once	CASSPVQGQGSRTGELFF	TGTGCCAGCAGCCCAGTGCAGGGACAGGGTTCGAGGACCGGGGAGCTGTTTTTT
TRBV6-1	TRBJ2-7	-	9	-	CASSAAQYF	TGTGCCAGCAGTGCCGCTCAGTACTTC
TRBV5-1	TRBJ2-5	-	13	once	CASSLGRLETQYF	TGCGCCAGCAGCTTGGGTAGGCTGGAGACCCAGTACTTC
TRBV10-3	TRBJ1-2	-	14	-	CAISANRNNYGYTF	TGTGCCATCAGTGCAAACAGGAATAACTATGGCTACACCTTC
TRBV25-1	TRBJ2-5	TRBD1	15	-	CASSEYRQGSETQYF	TGTGCCAGCAGTGAATACCGACAGGGGTCAGAGACCCAGTACTTC
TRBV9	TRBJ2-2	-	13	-	CASSVVGAGELFF	TGTGCCAGCAGCGTAGTCGGGGCCGGGGAGCTGTTTTTT
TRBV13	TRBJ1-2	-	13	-	CASSLNQGRGYTF	TGTGCCAGCAGCTTAAATCAGGGGAGAGGCTACACCTTC
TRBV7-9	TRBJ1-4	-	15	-	CASSERQSYNEKLFF	TGTGCCAGCAGCGAAAGACAGTCCTATAATGAAAAACTGTTTTTT
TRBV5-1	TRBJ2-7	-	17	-	CASSPGRPTWGYYEQYF	TGCGCCAGCAGCCCGGGACGGCCGACCTGGGGGTACTACGAGCAGTACTTC
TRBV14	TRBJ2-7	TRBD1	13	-	CASSKGQGYEQYF	TGTGCCAGCAGCAAGGGACAGGGGTACGAGCAGTACTTC
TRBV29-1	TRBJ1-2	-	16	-	CSVDDPGRTLRYGYTF	TGCAGCGTTGACGACCCCGGGAGGACTCTTCGCTATGGCTACACCTTC
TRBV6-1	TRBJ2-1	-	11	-	CASSDLNEQFF	TGTGCCAGCAGTGATCTGAATGAGCAGTTCTTC
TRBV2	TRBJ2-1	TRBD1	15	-	CASSERGQGIGEQFF	TGTGCCAGCAGTGAAAGGGGACAGGGGATAGGTGAGCAGTTCTTC
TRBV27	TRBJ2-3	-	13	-	CASSSPPADTQYF	TGTGCCAGCAGCTCTCCCCCCGCTGATACGCAGTATTTT
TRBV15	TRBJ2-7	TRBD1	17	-	CATSRVPGTVHSYEQYF	TGTGCCACCAGCAGAGTCCCCGGGACAGTCCACTCCTACGAGCAGTACTTC
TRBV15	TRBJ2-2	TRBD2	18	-	CATSRALLAGLNTGELFF	TGTGCCACCAGCAGAGCTCTGTTAGCGGGACTAAACACCGGGGAGCTGTTTTTT
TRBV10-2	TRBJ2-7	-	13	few	CASSEGPSYEQYF	TGCGCCAGCAGTGAAGGGCCGTCCTACGAGCAGTACTTC
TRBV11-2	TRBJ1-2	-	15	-	CASSSDSPANYGYTF	TGTGCCAGCAGCTCCGACAGCCCCGCTAACTATGGCTACACCTTC
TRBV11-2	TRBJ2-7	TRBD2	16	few	CASSLGGSGTTYEQYF	TGTGCCAGCAGCTTAGGCGGTAGCGGGACCACCTACGAGCAGTACTTC
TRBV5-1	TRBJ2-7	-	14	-	CASSRDGMTYEQYF	TGCGCCAGCAGCAGGGACGGCATGACCTACGAGCAGTACTTC
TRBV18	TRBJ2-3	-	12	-	CASSLGTDTQYF	TGTGCCAGCAGCCTGGGCACAGATACGCAGTATTTT
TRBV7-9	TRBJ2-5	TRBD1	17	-	CASSQTRQGDRRETQYF	TGTGCCAGCAGCCAGACTCGACAGGGAGATCGGCGAGAGACCCAGTACTTC
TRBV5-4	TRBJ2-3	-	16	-	CASSLDYRPYTDTQYF	TGTGCCAGCAGCTTGGACTACCGACCTTACACAGATACGCAGTATTTT
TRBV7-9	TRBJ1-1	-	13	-	CASSLGDGAEAFF	TGTGCCAGCAGCTTGGGGGACGGGGCCGAAGCTTTCTTT
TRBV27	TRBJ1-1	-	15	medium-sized	CASSSWTDKNTEAFF	TGTGCCAGCAGTTCCTGGACAGATAAGAACACTGAAGCTTTCTTT
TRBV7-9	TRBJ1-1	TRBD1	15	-	CASSSSTTGLPEAFF	TGTGCCAGCAGCTCCTCCACGACAGGGTTGCCTGAAGCTTTCTTT
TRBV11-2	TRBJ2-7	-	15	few	CASSLDPGDPYEQYF	TGTGCCAGCAGCTTAGATCCTGGCGACCCCTACGAGCAGTACTTC
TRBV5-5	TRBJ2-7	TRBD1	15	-	CASSLGWDSSYEQYF	TGTGCCAGCAGCTTGGGGTGGGACAGCTCCTACGAGCAGTACTTC
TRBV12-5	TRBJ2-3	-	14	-	CASGLWPGPATQYF	TGTGCTAGTGGTTTGTGGCCCGGCCCAGCTACGCAGTATTTT
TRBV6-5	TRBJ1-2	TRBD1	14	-	CASSQGQFPYGYTF	TGTGCCAGCAGTCAGGGACAGTTCCCCTATGGCTACACCTTC
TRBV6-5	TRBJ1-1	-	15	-	CASSYGGRSPIGAFF	TGTGCCAGCAGTTACGGAGGAAGGTCCCCCATCGGAGCTTTCTTT
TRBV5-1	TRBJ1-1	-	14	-	CASSLTAFGTEAFF	TGCGCCAGCAGCTTGACAGCCTTCGGCACTGAAGCTTTCTTT
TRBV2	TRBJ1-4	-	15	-	CASSEEVRANEKLFF	TGTGCCAGCAGTGAAGAAGTTAGAGCTAATGAAAAACTGTTTTTT
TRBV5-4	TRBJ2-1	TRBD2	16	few	CASSWGLAGRGDEQFF	TGTGCCAGCAGCTGGGGACTAGCGGGCCGAGGGGATGAGCAGTTCTTC
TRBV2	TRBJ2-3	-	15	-	CASRGISYLQDTQYF	TGTGCCAGCAGGGGTATCAGTTACCTCCAAGATACGCAGTATTTT
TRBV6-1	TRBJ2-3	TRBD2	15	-	CANGLADTSTDTQYF	TGTGCCAATGGACTAGCGGATACTAGCACAGATACGCAGTATTTT
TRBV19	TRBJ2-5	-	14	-	CAILSPIIGETQYF	TGTGCCATCCTTAGTCCGATAATAGGCGAGACCCAGTACTTC
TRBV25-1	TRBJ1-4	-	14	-	CASSKQGFDEKLFF	TGTGCCAGCAGCAAACAGGGTTTCGATGAAAAACTGTTTTTT
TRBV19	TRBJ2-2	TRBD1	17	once	CASSIRFGTGGPGELFF	TGTGCCAGTAGTATCAGATTTGGGACAGGGGGACCCGGGGAGCTGTTTTTT
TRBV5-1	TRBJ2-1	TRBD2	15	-	CASSLVRAGVDEQFF	TGCGCCAGCAGCTTGGTGAGAGCGGGAGTGGATGAGCAGTTCTTC
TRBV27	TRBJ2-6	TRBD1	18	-	CASSLYGTGTSGANVLTF	TGTGCCAGCAGTTTATATGGGACAGGTACCTCTGGGGCCAACGTCCTGACTTTC